A single sample gave rise to the 2 T cell receptor beta chains below, sequenced in a study of blood T cell repertoires in COVID-19. Repertoires were generated with immunoSEQ multiplex PCR, while TCRdb's copy carries only in-frame clones and drops some. The table shows around 61,000 clones, with about 81% occurring only once. The sequencing input was peripheral blood. The source of these receptors is an elderly man with acute or convalescent COVID-19.

This chain uses TRBV12-3 or TRBV12-4 with TRBJ1-6; no reliable D call. The length of the CDR3 is 12 residues. The V and J ends lost 7 bases and 6 bases respectively, with 7 bases between them. The CDR3 region has the DNA TGTGCCAGCACCGGGAGTAATTCACCCCTCCACTTT. Translating it yields CASTGSNSPLHF.

The rearrangement links TRBV5-1 to TRBJ1-1, with TRBD1 as a possible D gene (5 bases). The V end lost 3 bases, the J end lost 6 bases, and 12 bases lay between the germline ends. CDR1 is SGHRS and CDR2 is YFSETQ in the germline V gene. The CDR3 covers 13 residues. The CDR3 loop is CASSSPDNPEAFF. The CDR3 DNA reads as TGCGCCAGCAGCTCGCCGGACAACCCTGAAGCTTTCTTT.